The following is a T cell receptor (beta chain) sequence with its context. Its matching antigen is unknown. These data originate in a study of T cell responses to AZD1222 COVID-19 vaccine. This CDR3 is built from 13 residues. V was pared by 9 bases and J by 4 bases, with 12 bases between. Germline-derived CDR1 and CDR2 are LNHDA and SQIVND (reference sequence). Study observations and caveats: The sample set comprised mostly white British donors with more females, and clonal diversity was possibly underestimated.

The repertoire was sequenced with immunoSEQ multiplex PCR; TCRdb's copy has only in-frame clones and lacks some. Of 95,000 to 150,000 clones listed, about 92% are singletons. The J gene is TRBJ2-2, the V gene TRBV19; D possibly matches TRBD1 or TRBD2 (6 bases each). This specimen was peripheral blood, taken 28 days after the second AZD1222 dose. This TCR was sampled from an adult who received the AZD1222 COVID-19 vaccine. As DNA, the CDR3 is TGTGCCAGCAAAGGGGGGTTCACCGGGGAGCTGTTTTTT. It encodes CASKGGFTGELFF.